The clone carrying this T cell receptor beta chain is a singleton in its sample. What it recognizes is unknown. The record originates from a study of Tregs in tolerant kidney transplant recipients. The nonmyeloablative bone marrow transplants came from related graft donors, with transient mixed chimerism. Unstimulated Tregs (CD4+CD25+CD127-) and CD4+CD25- non-Tregs were sorted from PBMCs. This CDR3 has 13 amino acids. Germline V lookup: CDR1 SNHLY, CDR2 FYNNEI. V lost 10 bases, J lost 2 bases, and 2 bases stayed unmatched. General observations from the study: Expanding Tregs on activated donor B cells appeared to best identify donor-specific TCRbeta clones. No direct test of biological reproducibility was done here.

TCRdb keeps only in-frame clones here, not all; method: immunoSEQ multiplex PCR. This table holds more than 70,000 clones, roughly 90% found once. The receptor was isolated from a human patient who received a combined kidney and bone marrow transplant. A share of the T cells may be of graft donor origin. The chain has TRBV2 and TRBJ2-7, with 13 bases lining up with TRBD2. The sample here was CD4+ T cells from blood (PBMCs), taken 24 months after the transplant. Here the CDR3 DNA reads TGTGCCATAGGGACTAGCGGGGCCTACGAGCAGTACTTC. Its protein is CAIGTSGAYEQYF.